Presented here are 16 T cell receptor beta chains from one specimen sequenced in a study of T cell changes during pregnancy in multiple sclerosis. Method: immunoSEQ multiplex PCR; TCRdb's copy keeps in-frame clones and lacks some. The sample consists of about 55,000 clones, 93% of them appearing once. Sequenced material: CD8+ T cells from peripheral blood mononuclear cells, taken in the second trimester of pregnancy. Receptors were obtained from a female donor with multiple sclerosis, enrolled in a pregnancy study.

V usage is TRBV28 and J usage is TRBJ2-1, with D unresolved. Trimming cost V 2 bases and J 8 bases, with 13 bases left between them. The CDR3 sequence is 14 residues long. Germline V gene lookup returns CDR1 MDHEN and CDR2 SYDVKM. The chain's CDR3 is CASSLDEAWDEQFF. In DNA, the CDR3 is TGTGCCAGCAGTTTAGACGAGGCCTGGGATGAGCAGTTCTTC. The complete variable domain, with remaining parts taken from reference TRBV28 and TRBJ2-1, reads DVKVTQSSRYLVKRTGEKVFLECVQDMDHENMFWYRQDPGLGLRLIYFSYDVKMKEKGDIPEGYSVSREKKERFSLILESASTNQTSMYLCASSLDEAWDEQFFGPGTRLTVL.

The chain joins TRBV23-1 to TRBJ1-5; D is possibly TRBD1 (5 bases). TRBV23-1 is an open reading frame whose function is uncertain. Trimming shortened V by 9 bases and J by 2 bases, and 26 bases separated the two germline ends. The length of the CDR3 is 18 residues. CDR3 DNA: TGCGCCAGTCCCCACCGGTGGTGGCGGGGCTGGCGCAATCAGCCCCAGCATTTT. Protein: CASPHRWWRGWRNQPQHF.

J is TRBJ2-7 and V is TRBV27; 8 bases map to TRBD1. J gave up 2 bases and V 9 bases, and 9 bases lay outside the gene matches. This CDR3 is built from 14 residues. The germline CDR1 and CDR2 sequences are MNHEY and SMNVEV (reference sequence). CDR3 protein: CASSPTGVTYEQYF. CDR3 coding DNA: TGTGCCAGTTCTCCGACAGGGGTGACCTACGAGCAGTACTTC.

The V gene is TRBV7-3, the J gene TRBJ2-3, with 7 positions matching TRBD2. Trimming removed 4 bases from V and 2 bases from J; junction bases left unmatched: 9. Germline V gene sequence: CDR1 SGHTA, CDR2 FQGTGA. CDR3 size: 16 residues. This CDR3 reads CASSSRVGGFTDTQYF. Here the CDR3 DNA reads TGTGCCAGCAGCTCCAGGGTGGGAGGGTTCACAGATACGCAGTATTTT.

This clone was observed a single time. V usage is TRBV11-2 and J usage is TRBJ2-2; 7 bases align to TRBD1. V lost 4 bases to trimming and J lost 0 bases; unmatched junction nucleotides: 2. CDR3 length: 15 residues. From germline, CDR1 is SGHAT and CDR2 FQNNGV. Here the CDR3 reads CASSSGTANTGELFF. Written as DNA, the CDR3 is TGTGCCAGCAGCTCCGGGACAGCGAACACCGGGGAGCTGTTTTTT.

V gene TRBV4-2 combines with J gene TRBJ2-3; 11 nucleotides align to TRBD2. V lost 1 base, J lost 6 bases, and 6 bases stayed unmatched. The CDR3 loop spans 16 amino acids. CDR1 and CDR2 from the germline V gene are LGHNA and YNFKEQ. DNA of the CDR3: TGTGCCAGCAGCCAAGTGTTTAGCGGGGGGGCCGATACGCAGTATTTT. This sequence encodes CASSQVFSGGADTQYF.

Only one count was recorded for this clone. The V call is TRBV6-1, the J call TRBJ2-3; 8 nucleotides line up with TRBD2. Looked up from germline, CDR1 is MNHNS and CDR2 is SASEGT. The CDR3 contains 15 residues. Trimming removed 5 bases from V and 1 base from J; junction bases left unmatched: 5. CDR3 DNA sequence: TGTGCCAGCAGTACTTATAGCGGGGGCACAGATACGCAGTATTTT. Amino acid sequence: CASSTYSGGTDTQYF.

The CDR3, as DNA: TGTGCCAGCAGCTTAGACAGGGGCCAAGGCTACACCTTC. This gives the protein CASSLDRGQGYTF. The V and J genes are TRBV11-2 and TRBJ1-2; D is perhaps TRBD1 (6 bases). Per germline, CDR1 SGHAT and CDR2 FQNNGV. There are 13 residues in the CDR3. Between the trimmed V and J ends, which lost 0 bases and 8 bases, there was a span of 10 bases.

The rearrangement joins TRBV27 to TRBJ2-1; 8 bases line up with TRBD2. Germline CDR1 and CDR2: MNHEY and SMNVEV (reference sequence). With 5 bases clipped from V and 5 bases from J, the junction kept 8 bases outside the gene matches. The CDR3 totals 15 residues. DNA of the CDR3: TGTGCCAGCAGTCTTAGTAGCGGGATCCACAATGAGCAGTTCTTC. This sequence encodes CASSLSSGIHNEQFF.

The chain employs TRBV7-9 and TRBJ2-3, with 10 nucleotides matching TRBD2. V trimming: 4 bases; J trimming: 2 bases; junction bases outside the gene matches: 6. Germline V CDR1 and CDR2: SEHNR, FQNEAQ (reference sequence). This CDR3 is built from 16 residues. The CDR3 region is CASSSWTSGLTDTQYF. In DNA form, the CDR3 reads TGTGCCAGCAGCTCCTGGACTAGCGGCCTCACAGATACGCAGTATTTT.

This chain links TRBV18 with TRBJ2-3; D uncertain. CDR3 length equals 15 residues. With 3 bases removed from V and 0 bases from J, the gap between germline ends came to 10 bases. Germline CDR1 is KGHSH and CDR2 is LQKENI. CDR3 in DNA: TGTGCCAGCTCACCGAGCGATACTAGCACAGATACGCAGTATTTT. Amino acid sequence: CASSPSDTSTDTQYF.

The CDR3, as DNA: TGTGCCAGCAGTTCACCTATCCTCATCACAGGGGGCTCCTACGAGCAGTACTTC. Its protein product is CASSSPILITGGSYEQYF. This chain uses TRBV28 with TRBJ2-7; 8 bases line up with TRBD1. Germline V CDR1 and CDR2: MDHEN, SYDVKM. This CDR3 is built from 18 residues. V lost 4 bases to trimming and J lost 0 bases; unmatched junction nucleotides: 14.

This rearrangement joins TRBV27 to TRBJ2-2; 12 bases align to TRBD2. This CDR3 region has 14 residues. With 10 bases clipped from V and 4 bases from J, the junction kept 4 bases outside the gene matches. Germline CDR1 is MNHEY and CDR2 is SMNVEV (reference sequence). CDR3 nucleotide sequence: TGTGCCACCCGACTAGCGGGAGTCACCGGGGAGCTGTTTTTT. This translates into CATRLAGVTGELFF.

Only one count was recorded for this clone. J is TRBJ1-2 and V is TRBV25-1, with 8 bases that match TRBD1. This CDR3 comprises 16 residues. The V and J ends lost 0 bases and 1 base, in that order; junction bases with no gene match: 4. Germline V gives CDR1 MGHDK, CDR2 SYGVNS. CDR3 sequence: CASSEYTGGGNYGYTF. The DNA of the CDR3 is TGTGCCAGCAGTGAATATACAGGGGGAGGTAACTATGGCTACACCTTC.

The chain links TRBV5-5 to TRBJ1-1; D may be TRBD1 (6 bases). Germline CDR1 reads SGHKS; CDR2 reads YYEKEE (reference sequence). Trimming stripped 4 bases from V and 2 bases from J, with 12 bases between. The CDR3 extends over 14 amino acids. This CDR3 reads CASSPQGVNTEAFF. CDR3 nucleotides: TGTGCCAGCAGCCCACAGGGAGTCAACACTGAAGCTTTCTTT. Based on the CDR3 plus reference TRBV5-5 and TRBJ1-1, the full variable domain is DAGVTQSPTHLIKTRGQQVTLRCSPISGHKSVSWYQQVLGQGPQFIFQYYEKEERGRGNFPDRFSARQFPNYSSELNVNALLLGDSALYLCASSPQGVNTEAFFGQGTRLTVV.

This clone appeared a few times. The rearrangement joins TRBV27 to TRBJ2-7, with D perhaps TRBD1 (6 bases). This CDR3 comprises 12 residues. The germline gives CDR1 MNHEY, CDR2 SMNVEV (reference sequence). V lost 6 bases to trimming and J lost 7 bases, with 13 bases between them. The CDR3 reads CASSDTGWEQYF. As DNA, the CDR3 is TGTGCCAGCAGCGACACAGGGTGGGAGCAGTACTTC.